This T cell receptor (beta chain) was documented in a study of regulatory T cells in long-lasting Graves disease. Documented time point: persistent/refractory GD, antithyroid drugs over 5 years with positive TRAb. Generation of the TCR library employed RNA extracted from PBMCs. The CDR3 runs to 14 residues. In germline, CDR1 is SGHTA, CDR2 FQGNSA. Study-wide results and caveats: Having only a small sample size may have limited accuracy.

For TCR beta, libraries came from iRepertoire HTBI primers and Arm-PCR of CDR3 regions. Each CDR3 protein gets one entry after TCRdb re-called the multiplex PCR reads with MiXCR. The sample shows about 470,000 distinct CDR3 sequences, about 22% of them seen only once. This clonotype has more than one count but fewer than ten. Its antigen is currently unknown. Germline is not matched at one junction end, which may reflect a read error. The chain is built from TRBV7-2 and TRBJ1-2; no clear D. Sequencing was performed on peripheral blood mononuclear cells (PBMCs), taken when the disease was refractory, from a patient treated with antithyroid drugs. The TCR originated in a female donor with Graves disease. This CDR3 reads CASSFYGVDYDYTF. The CDR3 nucleotides read TGTGCCAGCAGCTTTTACGGGGTCGACTATGACTACACCTTC. The complete variable domain, with remaining parts taken from reference TRBV7-2 and TRBJ1-2, reads GAGVSQSPSNKVTEKGKDVELRCDPISGHTALYWYRQSLGQGLEFLIYFQGNSAPDKSGLPSDRFSAERTGGSVSTLTIQRTQQEDSAVYLCASSFYGVDYDYTFGSGTRLTVV.